The sequence of this T cell receptor (beta chain) was determined in a study of T-cell reconstitution after alpha-beta-depleted transplantation in children. Study-level findings and limits: About two months after transplant, alpha-beta T cells reportedly came from several hundred expanded graft clones. One year post-transplant, T-cell counts and diversity were largely derived from T cells produced anew.

Unique molecular identifiers were incorporated into the prepared TCRbeta library. TCRdb re-derived calls from the PCR reads in MiXCR, one entry per CDR3 protein. The data contain approximately 800,000 distinct CDR3 sequences, about 16% of them singletons. Germline CDR1 is SGHRS and CDR2 is YFSETQ. With 5 bases removed from V and 2 bases from J, the gap between germline ends came to 10 bases. The CDR3 length is 13 residues. This clonotype has at least ten counts. Its target is unknown. This specimen was PBMCs, mostly from graft donor cells, taken 360 days after TCRalphabeta/CD19-depleted stem cell transplant. This sequence was found in a male patient between 5 and 17 years old who had a stem cell transplant for acute lymphoblastic leukemia, so the T cells may come from the graft donor. The chain carries TRBV5-1 and TRBJ2-5; D is uncertain. Here the CDR3 reads CASRQPTQETQYF. In DNA, the CDR3 is TGCGCCAGCAGACAGCCTACGCAAGAGACCCAGTACTTC.